This TCR beta chain stems from a study of blood T cell repertoires in COVID-19 (dated by TCRdb to the early 2020s). In terms of the full investigation: The collaborator samples originated in the United States, Italy and Spain and spanned the acute and convalescent phases of COVID-19. Deeply sampled blood TCRbeta repertoires from subjects exposed to, actively infected with, or recovered from COVID-19 were included in the dataset. Where available, HLA class I and class II types were obtained from metadata supplied by the sample provider rather than from assay-based typing. The repertoires were released in a freely available public database intended as a resource for research on the immune response to SARS-CoV-2. Samples came from the ongoing ImmuneRACE study (first 160 participants) plus 1,254 subjects from 6 global collaborators. The prospective study material was composed of cDNA or gDNA derived from T cells, B-cell-depleted T cells, or PBMCs. Sample metadata almost always included a de-identified subject ID, COVID-19 status, age in years and sex.

TCRbeta CDR3 regions were amplified from genomic DNA by means of the immunoSEQ Assay, a bias-controlled multiplex PCR. In the source study's methods: Within the assay, amplification of reference gene primers was used to estimate how many nucleated cells each sample contained. To quantify the absolute abundance of each unique TCRbeta CDR3 rearrangement, sequence reads were collapsed and filtered. Productive Simpson clonality was computed per sample as the square root of Simpson's diversity index over productive rearrangements. Imported from immuneACCESS, the table was reduced by TCRdb to in-frame sequences with V and J called. These copies leave out some clones; in studies compared against another copy, an unresolved V gene accounts for under half, and the cause of the remainder is not known. D and trimming were read from the DNA, whereas the V and J calls and clone size are those reported in that table. The sample table lists over 250,000 clones, approximately 83% of them with a count of one. In total, the top ten clones hold approximately 11% of the sample.

What the research found in general, with its limitations: The amount of clinical and demographic metadata varied by source and participant and was provided uncurated.

The collaborating institutions used their own protocols to collect whole blood in K2EDTA tubes. For TCRbeta analysis, collaborators shipped samples as frozen whole blood, isolated PBMCs, or DNA extracted from either of those sample types. This clone has just a few counts. The specificity of this receptor is unknown. There are no base qualities to consult, and no much larger clone falls within one base. This receptor was taken from a woman in her 70s with acute or convalescent COVID-19. The specimen was peripheral blood.

The encoded CDR3 is CASSFPTRSGETQYF. DNA sequence: TGTGCCAGCAGCTTCCCGACAAGGTCCGGAGAGACCCAGTACTTC. This receptor chain uses TRBV5-4 and TRBJ2-5, with the D gene uncertain. CDR1 SGHNT and CDR2 YYREEE were looked up in the germline V gene (reference sequence). V loses 2 bases of germline sequence and J loses 4 bases, and the interval between the two ends is 15 bases. The CDR3 starts with the cysteine, ends with the phenylalanine, and has 15 residues. The CDR3 DNA has 45 bases and is translated from base 1. The variable domain in full, with residues beyond the CDR3 obtained from the reference TRBV5-4 and TRBJ2-5 genes, is ETGVTQSPTHLIKTRGQQVTLRCSSQSGHNTVSWYQQALGQGPQFIFQYYREEENGRGNFPPRFSGLQFPNYSSELNVNALELDDSALYLCASSFPTRSGETQYFGPGTRLLVL.